The present T cell receptor beta chain was sequenced within a study of blood T cell repertoires in COVID-19. Study at large: T cells, B-cell-depleted T cells, or PBMCs supplied cDNA or gDNA.

All enrollees were roughly 18 to 90 years old and from roughly 26 US areas. Participant reports of clinical history set cohort assignment. Authors' processing steps: Amplification of reference gene primers was used by the study to estimate nucleated cell counts. Profiling relied on immunoSEQ multiplex PCR, and the TCRdb table lists in-frame clones only, not all of them. That table is the source of V, J and clone size, and D and trimming were worked out from the DNA. The sample shows about 200,000 clones, 81% of them seen only once. CDR3 length equals 20 residues. CDR1 and CDR2 from the germline V gene are MGHRA and YSYEKL. Germline trimming cut 0 bases from V and 0 bases from J; bases unmatched to any gene: 11.

The sample comprised PBMCs or T cells enriched from blood (not recorded which). The receptor comes from a woman aged 50 to 60 with acute COVID-19. The chain carries TRBV4-1 and TRBJ1-6, with TRBD1 matching over 7 bases. CDR3 loop: CASSQDLNRGTSSYNSPLHF. In DNA form, the CDR3 reads TGCGCCAGCAGCCAAGATTTGAACAGGGGAACAAGCTCCTATAATTCACCCCTCCACTTT.